This entry features one T cell receptor beta chain sequence. Here immunoSEQ multiplex PCR was the method, and the copy in TCRdb shows in-frame clones only, minus some. This table holds more than 150,000 clones, about nine tenths found once. CDR1 and CDR2 (germline): LNHNV, YYDKDF (reference sequence). The CDR3 is 15 residues long. Trimming pared 0 bases from V and 7 bases from J, leaving 13 bases between. The record originates from a study of T cell responses to AZD1222 COVID-19 vaccine. The input for sequencing was peripheral blood, taken on day 0 of AZD1222 vaccination. The chain is built from TRBV15 and TRBJ1-5; a possible D gene is TRBD1 (5 bases). This clonotype originated in an adult in good health. In DNA form, the CDR3 reads TGTGCCACCAGCAGAGAATATGGGGGTAAGCAGCCCCAGCATTTT. Translating gives CATSREYGGKQPQHF.